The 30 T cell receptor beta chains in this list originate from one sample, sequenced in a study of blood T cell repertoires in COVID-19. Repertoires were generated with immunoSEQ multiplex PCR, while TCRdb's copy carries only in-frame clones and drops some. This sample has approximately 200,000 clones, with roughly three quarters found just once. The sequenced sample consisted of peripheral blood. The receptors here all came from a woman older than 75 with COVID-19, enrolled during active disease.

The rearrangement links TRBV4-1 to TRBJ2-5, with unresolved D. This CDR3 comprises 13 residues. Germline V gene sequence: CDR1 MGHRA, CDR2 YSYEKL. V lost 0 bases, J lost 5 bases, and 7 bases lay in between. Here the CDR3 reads CASSQDRTETQYF. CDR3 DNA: TGCGCCAGCAGCCAAGATAGAACGGAGACCCAGTACTTC.

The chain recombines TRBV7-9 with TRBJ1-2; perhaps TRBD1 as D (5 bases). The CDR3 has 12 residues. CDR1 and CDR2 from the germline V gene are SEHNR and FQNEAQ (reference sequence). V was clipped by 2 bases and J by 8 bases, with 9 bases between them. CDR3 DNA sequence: TGTGCCAGCAGCTTATACGGGGGAGGCTACACCTTC. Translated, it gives CASSLYGGGYTF.

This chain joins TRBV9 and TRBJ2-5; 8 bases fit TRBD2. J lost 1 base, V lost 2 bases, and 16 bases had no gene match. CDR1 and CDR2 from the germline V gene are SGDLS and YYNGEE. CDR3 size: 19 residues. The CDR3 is CASSVPVGGAGVGQETQYF. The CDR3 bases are TGTGCCAGCAGCGTCCCTGTGGGGGGAGCGGGAGTTGGCCAAGAGACCCAGTACTTC.

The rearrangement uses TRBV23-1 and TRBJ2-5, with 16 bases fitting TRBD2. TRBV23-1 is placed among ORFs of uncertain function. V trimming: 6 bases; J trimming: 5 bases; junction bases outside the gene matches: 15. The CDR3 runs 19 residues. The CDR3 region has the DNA TGCGCCAGCAGGCCGGGACTAGCGGGAGGGCCTCGGGTGGTGGAGACCCAGTACTTC. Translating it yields CASRPGLAGGPRVVETQYF.

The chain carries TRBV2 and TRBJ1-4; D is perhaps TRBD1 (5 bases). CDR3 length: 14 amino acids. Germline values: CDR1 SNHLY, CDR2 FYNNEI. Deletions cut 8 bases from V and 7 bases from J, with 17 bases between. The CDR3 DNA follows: TGTGCCAGCGCCCGGGACTCCGAGGGTGAAAAACTGTTTTTT. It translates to CASARDSEGEKLFF.

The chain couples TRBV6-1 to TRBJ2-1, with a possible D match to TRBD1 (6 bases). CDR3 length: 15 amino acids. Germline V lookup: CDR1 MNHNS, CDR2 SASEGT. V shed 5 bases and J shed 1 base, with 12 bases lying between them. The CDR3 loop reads CASSQSDSSYNEQFF. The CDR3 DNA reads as TGTGCCAGCAGTCAATCGGACAGTTCCTACAATGAGCAGTTCTTC.

The DNA for the CDR3 is TGTGCCAGCTCACCAGGCTCAGAAGAGACCCAGTACTTC. Translating gives CASSPGSEETQYF. The V gene is TRBV18, the J gene TRBJ2-5, with D uncertain. Germline V gene lookup returns CDR1 KGHSH and CDR2 LQKENI. The V end lost 2 bases, the J end lost 3 bases, and 7 bases lay between the germline ends. The CDR3 totals 13 residues. The full variable domain, in which reference TRBV18 and TRBJ2-5 provide the parts outside the CDR3, is NAGVMQNPRHLVRRRGQEARLRCSPMKGHSHVYWYRQLPEEGLKFMVYLQKENIIDESGMPKERFSAEFPKEGPSILRIQQVVRGDSAAYFCASSPGSEETQYFGPGTRLLVL.

The CDR3 protein is CAISGRGGQGGHGYTF. CDR3 nucleotides: TGTGCCATCAGTGGACGTGGGGGACAGGGGGGACATGGCTACACCTTC. The chain couples TRBV10-3 to TRBJ1-2; the match to TRBD1 covers 11 bases. This CDR3 region has 16 residues. The V gene end was trimmed by 4 bases and the J gene end by 6 bases; junction bases not matched to a gene: 10. Germline CDR1 is ENHRY and CDR2 is SYGVKD.

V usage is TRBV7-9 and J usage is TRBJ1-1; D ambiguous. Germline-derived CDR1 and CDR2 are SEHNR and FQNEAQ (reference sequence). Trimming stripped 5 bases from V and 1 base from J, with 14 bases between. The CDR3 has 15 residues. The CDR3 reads CASSPPAEGNTEAFF. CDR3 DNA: TGTGCCAGCAGCCCCCCGGCGGAGGGGAACACTGAAGCTTTCTTT.

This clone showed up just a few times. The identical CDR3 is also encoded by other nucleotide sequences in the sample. This CDR3 is CASSYEGTNYGYTF. As DNA, the CDR3 is TGTGCCAGCAGTTATGAGGGAACCAACTATGGCTACACCTTC. The chain has TRBV6-2 or TRBV6-3 and TRBJ1-2; the D is unclear. Germline V lookup: CDR1 MNHEY, CDR2 SVGEGT. Between the trimmed V and J ends, which lost 3 bases and 2 bases, there was a span of 10 bases. CDR3 length: 14 amino acids.

CDR3 DNA sequence: TGTGCCACCAGCAGCACCACAGGGTCTCTTCCCGCCATATATTTT. Amino acid sequence: CATSSTTGSLPAIYF. This chain uses TRBV15 with TRBJ1-3; maybe TRBD1 (6 bases). The germline CDR1 and CDR2 sequences are LNHNV and YYDKDF (reference sequence). The CDR3 covers 15 residues. The V gene lost 3 bases and the J gene lost 11 bases, with 20 bases spanning the gap.

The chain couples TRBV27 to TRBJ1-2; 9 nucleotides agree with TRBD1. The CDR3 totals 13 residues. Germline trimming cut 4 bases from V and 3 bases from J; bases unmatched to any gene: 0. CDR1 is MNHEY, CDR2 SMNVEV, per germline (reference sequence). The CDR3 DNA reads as TGTGCCAGCAGTTGGACAGGGGACTATGGCTACACCTTC. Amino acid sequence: CASSWTGDYGYTF.

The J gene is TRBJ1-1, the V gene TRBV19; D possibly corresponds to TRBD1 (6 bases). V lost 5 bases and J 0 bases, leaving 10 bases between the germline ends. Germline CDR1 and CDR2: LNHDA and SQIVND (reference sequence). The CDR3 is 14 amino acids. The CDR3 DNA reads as TGTGCCAGTAGTCCGGGACATTTGAACACTGAAGCTTTCTTT. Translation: CASSPGHLNTEAFF.

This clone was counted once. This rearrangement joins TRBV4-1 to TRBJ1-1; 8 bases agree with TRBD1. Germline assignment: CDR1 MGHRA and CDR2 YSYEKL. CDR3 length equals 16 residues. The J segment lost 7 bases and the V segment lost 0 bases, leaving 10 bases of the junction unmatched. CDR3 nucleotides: TGCGCCAGCAGCCAAGATCCCTCCGGGACAGGCAGTGAAGCTTTCTTT. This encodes CASSQDPSGTGSEAFF.

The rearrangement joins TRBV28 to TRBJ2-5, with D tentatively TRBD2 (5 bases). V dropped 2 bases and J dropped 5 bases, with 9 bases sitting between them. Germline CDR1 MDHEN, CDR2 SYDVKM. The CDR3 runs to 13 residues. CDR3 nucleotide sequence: TGTGCCAGCAGTTTAGGAGGCGAGGAGACCCAGTACTTC. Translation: CASSLGGEETQYF.

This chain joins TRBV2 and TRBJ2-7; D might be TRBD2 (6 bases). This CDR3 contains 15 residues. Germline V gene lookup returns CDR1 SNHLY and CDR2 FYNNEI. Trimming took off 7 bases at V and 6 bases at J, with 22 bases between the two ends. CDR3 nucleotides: TGTGCCAGCACCAAAAGCCTACTAGCCCAGCGCGAGCAGTACTTC. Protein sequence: CASTKSLLAQREQYF.

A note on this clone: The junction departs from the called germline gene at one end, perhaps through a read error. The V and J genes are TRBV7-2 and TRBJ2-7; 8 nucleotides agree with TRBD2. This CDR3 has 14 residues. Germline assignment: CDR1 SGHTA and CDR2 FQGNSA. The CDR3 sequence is CASGLERESYEQYF. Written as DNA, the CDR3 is TGTGCCAGCGGCTTAGAGCGGGAGTCCTACGAGCAGTACTTC.

The CDR3 DNA sequence: TGTGCCAGCAGCTCGGTCGGCTCTGGAAACACCATATATTTT. Translating it yields CASSSVGSGNTIYF. The chain couples TRBV5-6 to TRBJ1-3; D gene uncertain. Germline CDR1 SGHDT, CDR2 YYEEEE. CDR3 length equals 14 residues. V shed 3 bases and J shed 0 bases, with 7 bases lying between them.

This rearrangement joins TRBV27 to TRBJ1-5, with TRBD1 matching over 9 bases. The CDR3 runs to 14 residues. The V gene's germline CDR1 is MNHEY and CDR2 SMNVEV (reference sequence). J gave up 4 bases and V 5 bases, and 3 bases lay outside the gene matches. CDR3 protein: CASSPGQGNQPQHF. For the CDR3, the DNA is TGTGCCAGCAGTCCTGGACAGGGGAATCAGCCCCAGCATTTT.

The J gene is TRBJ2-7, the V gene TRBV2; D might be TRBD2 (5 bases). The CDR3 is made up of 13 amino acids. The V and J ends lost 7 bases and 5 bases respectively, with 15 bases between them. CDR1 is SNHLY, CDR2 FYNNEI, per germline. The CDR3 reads CASKARPEDEQYF. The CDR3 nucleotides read TGTGCCAGCAAGGCGCGGCCGGAGGACGAGCAGTACTTC.

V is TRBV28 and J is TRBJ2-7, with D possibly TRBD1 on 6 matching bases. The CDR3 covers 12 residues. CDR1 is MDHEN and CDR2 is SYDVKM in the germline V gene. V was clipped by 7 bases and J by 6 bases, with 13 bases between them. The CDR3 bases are TGTGCCAGCACCGGACAGAGGCGCGAGCAGTACTTC. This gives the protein CASTGQRREQYF.

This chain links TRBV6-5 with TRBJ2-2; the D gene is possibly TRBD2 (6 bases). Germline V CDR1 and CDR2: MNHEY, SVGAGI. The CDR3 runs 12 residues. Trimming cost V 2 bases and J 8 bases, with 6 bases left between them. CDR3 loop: CASSYREGELFF. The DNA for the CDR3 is TGTGCCAGCAGTTACCGGGAGGGGGAGCTGTTTTTT.

CDR3 nucleotides: TGTGCCAGCAGCCAAGGACTAGCGGGGGGCCTTAGCACAGATACGCAGTATTTT. Protein product: CASSQGLAGGLSTDTQYF. The rearrangement joins TRBV4-2 to TRBJ2-3; 13 bases agree with TRBD2. V lost 1 base, J lost 0 bases, and 4 bases stayed unmatched. This CDR3 is 18 amino acids long. Per germline, CDR1 LGHNA and CDR2 YNFKEQ.

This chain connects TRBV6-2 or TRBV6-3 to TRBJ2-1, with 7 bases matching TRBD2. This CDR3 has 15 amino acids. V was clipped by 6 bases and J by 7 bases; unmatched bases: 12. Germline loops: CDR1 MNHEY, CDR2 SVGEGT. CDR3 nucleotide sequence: TGTGCCAGCAGCTGGACTAGGCGCTCCCCAAATGAGCAGTTCTTC. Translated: CASSWTRRSPNEQFF.

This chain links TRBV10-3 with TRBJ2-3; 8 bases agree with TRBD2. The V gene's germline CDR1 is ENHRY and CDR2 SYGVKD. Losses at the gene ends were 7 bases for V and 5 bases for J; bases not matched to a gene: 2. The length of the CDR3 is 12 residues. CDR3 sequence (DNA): TGTGCCATCAATCGGGAGGGAGATACGCAGTATTTT. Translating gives CAINREGDTQYF.

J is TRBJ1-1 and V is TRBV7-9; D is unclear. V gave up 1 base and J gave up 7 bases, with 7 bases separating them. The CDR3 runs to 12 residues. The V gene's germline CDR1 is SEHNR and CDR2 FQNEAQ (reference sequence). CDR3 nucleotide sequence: TGTGCCAGCAGCTTAGGGTCGGTTGAAGCTTTCTTT. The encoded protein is CASSLGSVEAFF. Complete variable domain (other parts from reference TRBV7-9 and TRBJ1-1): DTGVSQNPRHKITKRGQNVTFRCDPISEHNRLYWYRQTLGQGPEFLTYFQNEAQLEKSRLLSDRFSAERPKGSFSTLEIQRTEQGDSAMYLCASSLGSVEAFFGQGTRLTVV.

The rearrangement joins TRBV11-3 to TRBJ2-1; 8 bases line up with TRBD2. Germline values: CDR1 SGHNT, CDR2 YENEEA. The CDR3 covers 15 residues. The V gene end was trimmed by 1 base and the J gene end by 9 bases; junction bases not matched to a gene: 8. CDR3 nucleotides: TGTGCCAGCAGCTTAGTTGCGGGGGGTTTGGGTGAGCAGTTCTTC. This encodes CASSLVAGGLGEQFF.

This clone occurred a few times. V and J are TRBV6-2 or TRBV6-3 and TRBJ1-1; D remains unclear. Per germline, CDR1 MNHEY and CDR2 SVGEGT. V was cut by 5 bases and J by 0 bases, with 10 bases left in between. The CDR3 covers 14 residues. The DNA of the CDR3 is TGTGCCAGCAGTGAGGCTCCACTGAACACTGAAGCTTTCTTT. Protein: CASSEAPLNTEAFF.

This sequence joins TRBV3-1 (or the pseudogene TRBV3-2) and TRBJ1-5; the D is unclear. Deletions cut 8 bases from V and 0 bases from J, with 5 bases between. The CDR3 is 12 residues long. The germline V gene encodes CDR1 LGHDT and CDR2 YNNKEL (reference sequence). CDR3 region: CASGDSNQPQHF. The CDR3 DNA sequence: TGTGCCAGCGGAGATAGCAATCAGCCCCAGCATTTT.

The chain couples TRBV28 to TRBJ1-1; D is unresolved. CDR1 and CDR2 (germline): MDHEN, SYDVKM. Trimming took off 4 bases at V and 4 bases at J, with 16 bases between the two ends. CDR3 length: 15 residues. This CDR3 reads CASSYLHPAGTEAFF. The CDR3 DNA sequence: TGTGCCAGCAGTTATCTACACCCGGCGGGCACTGAAGCTTTCTTT.